Listed here are 5 T cell receptor beta chains from one sample, sequenced in a study of T-cell memory formation after mild COVID-19. TCRdb re-analysed the 5' RACE reads in MiXCR, keeping a single row per CDR3 protein. The table has about 68,000 distinct CDR3 sequences, over 15% seen once. The source material was PBMCs or a T cell subset sorted from them (not recorded which). The receptors come from an adult woman who had mild COVID-19 (a few samples of this study predate the infection). Cell type and time point are not known.

This sequence joins TRBV5-5 and TRBJ2-3; 9 bases align to TRBD2. CDR1 SGHKS and CDR2 YYEKEE come from the germline V gene (reference sequence). CDR3 length: 16 residues. Trimming removed 2 bases from V and 6 bases from J; junction bases left unmatched: 10. CDR3 nucleotide sequence: TGTGCCAGCAGCTTACGGCGCGGGGGGGAGTTGGATACGCAGTATTTT. Translation gives CASSLRRGGELDTQYF.

This clonotype has just a few counts. The rearrangement uses TRBV12-3 or TRBV12-4 and TRBJ2-5; possibly TRBD1 for D (5 bases). CDR3 length: 13 residues. The V end lost 3 bases, the J end lost 7 bases, and 12 bases lay between the germline ends. The CDR3, as DNA: TGTGCCAGCAGTTTCGATCTAAGGGGGACCCAGTACTTC. Translating it yields CASSFDLRGTQYF.

The table lists this clonotype with a few counts. The chain joins TRBV29-1 to TRBJ2-1; D is perhaps TRBD2 (5 bases). V was cut by 7 bases and J by 9 bases, with 13 bases left in between. This CDR3 region has 11 residues. The V gene's germline CDR1 is SQVTM and CDR2 ANQGSEA. In DNA form, the CDR3 reads TGCAGCGCCGAGGGCAGAGGTGAGCAGTTCTTC. Amino acids: CSAEGRGEQFF.

This chain uses TRBV5-1 with TRBJ2-2, with 9 bases fitting TRBD1. Germline-derived CDR1 and CDR2 are SGHRS and YFSETQ. The CDR3 extends over 15 amino acids. Trimming at V came to 6 bases and at J to 7 bases, leaving 10 bases not matched to a gene. CDR3: CASTYRGPNRGELFF. The CDR3 DNA sequence: TGCGCCAGCACGTACAGGGGGCCAAACCGCGGGGAGCTGTTTTTT.

This clonotype was recorded a few times. The chain has TRBV4-1 and TRBJ1-1, with D possibly TRBD1 on 5 matching bases. This CDR3 region has 14 residues. The germline V gene has CDR1 MGHRA and CDR2 YSYEKL. V gave up 5 bases and J gave up 5 bases, with 15 bases separating them. The CDR3 DNA is TGCGCCAGCAGCTCCAGGGTTTTGGGTACTGAAGCTTTCTTT. It encodes CASSSRVLGTEAFF.